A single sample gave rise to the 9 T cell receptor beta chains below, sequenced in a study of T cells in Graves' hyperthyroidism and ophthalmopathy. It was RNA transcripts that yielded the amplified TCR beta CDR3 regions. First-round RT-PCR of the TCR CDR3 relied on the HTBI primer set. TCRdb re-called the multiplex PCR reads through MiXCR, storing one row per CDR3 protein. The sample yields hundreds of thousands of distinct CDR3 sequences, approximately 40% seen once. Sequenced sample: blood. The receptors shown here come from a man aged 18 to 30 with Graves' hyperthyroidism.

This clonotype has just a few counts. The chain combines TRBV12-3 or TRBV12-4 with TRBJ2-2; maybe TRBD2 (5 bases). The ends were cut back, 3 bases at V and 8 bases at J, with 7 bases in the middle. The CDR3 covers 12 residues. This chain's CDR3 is CASSFSVGELFF. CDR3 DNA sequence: TGTGCCAGCAGTTTTAGCGTGGGGGAGCTGTTTTTT.

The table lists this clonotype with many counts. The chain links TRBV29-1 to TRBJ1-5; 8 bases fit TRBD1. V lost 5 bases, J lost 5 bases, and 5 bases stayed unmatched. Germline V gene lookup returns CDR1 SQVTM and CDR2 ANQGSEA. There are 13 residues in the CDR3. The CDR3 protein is CSVSTGGDQPQHF. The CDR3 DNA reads TGCAGCGTTTCCACAGGGGGAGATCAGCCCCAGCATTTT.

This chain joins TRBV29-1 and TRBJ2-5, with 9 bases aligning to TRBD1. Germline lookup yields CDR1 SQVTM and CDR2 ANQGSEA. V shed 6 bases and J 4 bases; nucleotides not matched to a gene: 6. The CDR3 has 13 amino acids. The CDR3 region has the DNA TGCAGCGTCAACCCGGACAGGGGAGAGACCCAGTACTTC. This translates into CSVNPDRGETQYF.

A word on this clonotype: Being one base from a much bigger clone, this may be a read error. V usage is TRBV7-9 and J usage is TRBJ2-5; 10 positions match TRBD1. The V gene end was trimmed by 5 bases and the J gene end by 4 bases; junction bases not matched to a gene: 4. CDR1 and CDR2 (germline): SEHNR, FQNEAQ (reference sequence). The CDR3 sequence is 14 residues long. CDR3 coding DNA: TGTGCCAGCAGCATGCGGACAGGGGGAGAGACCCAGTACTTC. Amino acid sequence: CASSMRTGGETQYF.

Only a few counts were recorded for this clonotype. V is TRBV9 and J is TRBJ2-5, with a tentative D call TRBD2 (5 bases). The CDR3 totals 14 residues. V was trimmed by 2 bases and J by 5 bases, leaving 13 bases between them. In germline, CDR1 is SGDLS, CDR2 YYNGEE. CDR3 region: CASSVGLFGETQYF. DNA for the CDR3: TGTGCCAGCAGCGTTGGACTCTTCGGTGAGACCCAGTACTTC. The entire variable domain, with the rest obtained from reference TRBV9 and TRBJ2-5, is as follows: DSGVTQTPKHLITATGQRVTLRCSPRSGDLSVYWYQQSLDQGLQFLIQYYNGEERAKGNILERFSAQQFPDLHSELNLSSLELGDSALYFCASSVGLFGETQYFGPGTRLLVL.

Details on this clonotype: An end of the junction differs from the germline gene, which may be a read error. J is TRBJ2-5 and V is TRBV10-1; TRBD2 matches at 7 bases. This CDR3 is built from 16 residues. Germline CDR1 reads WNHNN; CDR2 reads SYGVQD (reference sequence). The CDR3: CASRKNRGGPTETQYF. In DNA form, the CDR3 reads TGTGCCAGCAGAAAAAATCGCGGGGGACCAACTGAGACCCAGTACTTC.

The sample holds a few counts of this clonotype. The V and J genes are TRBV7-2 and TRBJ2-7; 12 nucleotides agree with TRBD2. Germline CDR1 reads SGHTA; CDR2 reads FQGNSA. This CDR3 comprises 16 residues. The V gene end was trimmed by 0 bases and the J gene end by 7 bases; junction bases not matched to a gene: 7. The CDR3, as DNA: TGTGCCAGCAGCTTAGCCTCTAGCGGGAGGGCGGAAGAGCAGTACTTC. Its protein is CASSLASSGRAEEQYF.

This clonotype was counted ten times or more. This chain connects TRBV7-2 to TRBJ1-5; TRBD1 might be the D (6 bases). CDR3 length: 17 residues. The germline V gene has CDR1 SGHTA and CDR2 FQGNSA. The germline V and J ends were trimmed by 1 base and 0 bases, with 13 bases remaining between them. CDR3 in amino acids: CASSLVAQGHSNQPQHF. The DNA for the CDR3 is TGTGCCAGCAGCTTAGTCGCACAGGGACATAGCAATCAGCCCCAGCATTTT.

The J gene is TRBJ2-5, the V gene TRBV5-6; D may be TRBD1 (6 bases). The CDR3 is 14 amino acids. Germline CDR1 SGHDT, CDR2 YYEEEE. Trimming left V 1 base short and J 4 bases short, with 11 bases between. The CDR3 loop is CASSLRQGIETQYF. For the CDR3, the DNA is TGTGCCAGCAGCTTGCGGCAGGGGATAGAGACCCAGTACTTC.